This TCR beta chain was identified during a study of Graves' ophthalmopathy and Graves' hyperthyroidism. The authors amplified TCR beta CDR3 regions from RNA transcripts. First-round RT-PCR with HTBI primers preceded a second-round multiplex PCR. TCRdb itself ran the multiplex PCR reads through MiXCR, one entry per CDR3 protein. The profile shows 450,000 or so distinct CDR3 sequences, 14% of them singletons. Findings of the study overall: Among expanded thyroid clonotypes above 0.001 frequency, most also occurred in blood.

CDR3 length: 18 amino acids. In germline, CDR1 is MDHEN, CDR2 SYDVKM. Trimming took 4 bases from V and 3 from J, leaving 21 bases between them. Of note for this clonotype: Its matching antigen is unknown.

Ophthalmopathy was moderately-to-severely active, CAS at least 3, NOSPECS at least 4, lasting under 3 months. Exclusion covered patients with other autoimmune diseases or uncontrolled infections (as well as pregnancy or lactation). What supplied the PBMCs was about 10 ml of fresh peripheral blood. V usage is TRBV28 and J usage is TRBJ1-4; TRBD1 is a possible D gene (5 bases). The specimen was blood. The sequence came from a woman aged 30 to 39 with Graves' ophthalmopathy. The CDR3 protein is CASSSPIGGAPPNEKLFF. The CDR3 bases are TGTGCCAGCAGTTCCCCCATCGGAGGGGCCCCTCCTAATGAAAAACTGTTTTTT.